The 22 T cell receptor beta chains reported below all come from one sample, sequenced in a study of human T cells and chemical hapten exposure. Time point: pre-sensitization, week 0. Sample treatment: therapeutic diphenylcyclopropenone sensitization with weekly scalp DPC. TCRdb analysed the RACE reads with MiXCR anew, one entry per CDR3 protein. The sample consists of 240,000 or so distinct CDR3 sequences, 7.5% to 9% of them appearing once. The sample was whole blood, taken in connection with sensitization to the hapten diphenylcyclopropenone (DPC). The origin of the receptors is a woman aged 40 to 49 with alopecia areata. Some clones in this sample may be carry-over from other donors' samples.

The table lists this clonotype with a count of one. The DNA for the CDR3 is TGCGCCAGCAGCTTGGCCTACAGGGGCGAGACCCAGTACTTC. It codes for CASSLAYRGETQYF. The chain employs TRBV5-1 and TRBJ2-5; 7 positions match TRBD1. Germline V gives CDR1 SGHRS, CDR2 YFSETQ. There are 14 residues in the CDR3. The trim removed 0 bases at V and 5 bases at J, leaving 4 bases unmatched.

This clonotype was counted ten times or more. The chain carries TRBV7-9 and TRBJ1-3; D remains ambiguous. With 10 bases removed from V and 4 bases from J, the gap between germline ends came to 8 bases. Germline V lookup: CDR1 SEHNR, CDR2 FQNEAQ (reference sequence). The CDR3 covers 11 residues. CDR3 residues: CATGRGNTIYF. The CDR3 nucleotides are TGTGCCACCGGACGGGGAAACACCATATATTTT.

This clonotype was seen a few times. The rearrangement links TRBV6-1 to TRBJ1-2; a possible D gene is TRBD1 (6 bases). The CDR3 loop spans 16 amino acids. From germline, CDR1 is MNHNS and CDR2 SASEGT. Trimming left V 7 bases short and J 4 bases short, with 22 bases between. CDR3 sequence (DNA): TGTGCCAGCACCAAAACCGACAGGTCGCGGGGCTATGGCTACACCTTC. Residues: CASTKTDRSRGYGYTF.

The rearrangement joins TRBV7-2 to TRBJ2-5; D not certain. There are 14 residues in the CDR3. Between the trimmed V and J ends, which lost 4 bases and 4 bases, there was a span of 13 bases. From germline, CDR1 is SGHTA and CDR2 FQGNSA. The CDR3 DNA sequence: TGTGCCAGCAGCTCCCGGGCCCCTTCAGAGACCCAGTACTTC. It is translated as CASSSRAPSETQYF.

The V gene is TRBV7-9, the J gene TRBJ1-2; no definite D call. In germline, CDR1 is SEHNR, CDR2 FQNEAQ (reference sequence). This CDR3 is built from 15 residues. Trimming removed 0 bases at V and 8 bases at J, with 16 bases between. The CDR3 bases are TGTGCCAGCAGCTTAGCAGGGAAATTGACCTACGGCTACACCTTC. This sequence encodes CASSLAGKLTYGYTF.

The genes are TRBV6-2 or TRBV6-3 and TRBJ2-7; a possible D gene is TRBD1 (6 bases). Germline assignment: CDR1 MNHEY and CDR2 SVGEGT. This CDR3 is 13 amino acids long. V was shortened by 2 bases and J by 8 bases, with 13 bases between the two germline ends. The CDR3: CASSYLNRAQQYF. The CDR3, as DNA: TGTGCCAGCAGTTACCTCAACAGGGCGCAGCAGTACTTC.

This clonotype came up a few times. The chain carries TRBV20-1 and TRBJ1-1, with TRBD1 identical over 8 bases. Germline V lookup: CDR1 DFQATT, CDR2 SNEGSKA (reference sequence). V was clipped by 1 base and J by 6 bases; unmatched bases: 13. This CDR3 comprises 16 residues. The CDR3 spells CSARAGEGQVGPEAFF. The CDR3 region has the DNA TGCAGTGCTAGAGCGGGGGAGGGACAGGTCGGCCCTGAAGCTTTCTTT.

As for this clonotype: A junction end diverges from the germline sequence, so it may reflect a read error. In nucleotides, the CDR3 is TGTGCCAGCAGGGGTCTAGTTTGGATGGACTTC. It translates to CASRGLVWMDF. The J gene is TRBJ2-7, the V gene TRBV28; D uncertain. The CDR3 is made up of 11 amino acids. Germline CDR1 and CDR2: MDHEN and SYDVKM.

The V and J genes are TRBV7-9 and TRBJ2-4, with 8 bases matching TRBD2. The V gene's germline CDR1 is SEHNR and CDR2 FQNEAQ (reference sequence). The V gene end was trimmed by 4 bases and the J gene end by 2 bases; junction bases not matched to a gene: 10. CDR3 length: 17 residues. CDR3 in amino acids: CASSSVPQREPKNIQYF. The DNA for the CDR3 is TGTGCCAGCAGCTCGGTCCCTCAGCGGGAGCCCAAAAACATTCAGTACTTC. Full variable domain (missing parts from reference TRBV7-9 and TRBJ2-4): DTGVSQNPRHKITKRGQNVTFRCDPISEHNRLYWYRQTLGQGPEFLTYFQNEAQLEKSRLLSDRFSAERPKGSFSTLEIQRTEQGDSAMYLCASSSVPQREPKNIQYFGAGTRLSVL.

This clonotype was seen many times. This chain joins TRBV4-1 and TRBJ2-1; D may be TRBD2 (9 bases). CDR1 and CDR2 (germline): MGHRA, YSYEKL. The CDR3 totals 20 residues. Trimming took off 3 bases at V and 0 bases at J, with 24 bases between the two ends. The CDR3 sequence: CASSHPGGPSGINSYNEQFF. CDR3 nucleotides: TGCGCCAGCAGCCACCCAGGGGGCCCTAGCGGGATAAACTCCTACAATGAGCAGTTCTTC.

This clonotype was seen more than once but under ten times. V usage is TRBV7-9 and J usage is TRBJ2-4; TRBD1 or TRBD2 may be the D gene (5 bases each). Germline values: CDR1 SEHNR, CDR2 FQNEAQ (reference sequence). The CDR3 length is 16 residues. Trimming stripped 8 bases from V and 0 bases from J, with 17 bases between. In DNA, the CDR3 is TGTGCCAGCCGCCCGGCTCAGGGAGTAGCCAAAAACATTCAGTACTTC. This sequence encodes CASRPAQGVAKNIQYF.

The V and J genes are TRBV4-2 and TRBJ2-5; 9 bases are a match to TRBD2. CDR1 is LGHNA, CDR2 YNFKEQ, per germline. The CDR3 sequence is 16 residues long. With 1 base clipped from V and 2 bases from J, the junction kept 5 bases outside the gene matches. The CDR3 spells CASSQGGTSIQETQYF. The CDR3 DNA follows: TGTGCCAGCAGCCAAGGTGGGACTAGCATACAAGAGACCCAGTACTTC.

V and J are TRBV27 and TRBJ2-5; TRBD2 aligns across 7 bases. There are 15 residues in the CDR3. Germline V gives CDR1 MNHEY, CDR2 SMNVEV (reference sequence). The V segment lost 4 bases and the J segment 1 base; nucleotides outside the gene matches: 6. CDR3 bases: TGTGCCAGCAGTTCGAGGACTAGAGGCCAAGAGACCCAGTACTTC. It translates to CASSSRTRGQETQYF.

The CDR3 spells CSVSDGANYGYTF. CDR3 DNA sequence: TGCAGCGTTTCCGACGGAGCTAACTATGGCTACACCTTC. The chain uses TRBV29-1 and TRBJ1-2, with no clear D. V was clipped by 5 bases and J by 0 bases, with 10 bases between them. The germline CDR1 and CDR2 sequences are SQVTM and ANQGSEA. The CDR3 is made up of 13 amino acids.

This clonotype was seen repeatedly, ten times or more. The chain links TRBV15 to TRBJ2-2; D is ambiguous. V was pared by 8 bases and J by 5 bases, with 15 bases between. This CDR3 comprises 14 residues. Germline assignment: CDR1 LNHNV and CDR2 YYDKDF (reference sequence). CDR3: CATSSPFLTGELFF. The CDR3 region has the DNA TGTGCCACCTCAAGCCCATTCCTTACCGGGGAGCTGTTTTTT.

The chain joins TRBV6-1 to TRBJ2-7, with 8 bases aligning to TRBD1. This CDR3 is built from 15 residues. The V and J ends lost 8 bases and 4 bases, in that order; junction bases with no gene match: 13. Germline values: CDR1 MNHNS, CDR2 SASEGT. The CDR3, as DNA: TGTGCCAGCTGCCACCTGGGACAGGACAGTTACGAGCAGTACTTC. Translating gives CASCHLGQDSYEQYF.

The chain employs TRBV4-3 and TRBJ2-1, with 8 nucleotides matching TRBD2. V gave up 0 bases and J gave up 9 bases; unmatched junction bases: 10. The CDR3 loop spans 16 amino acids. CDR1 and CDR2 from the germline V gene are LGHNA and YSLEER. The CDR3 DNA reads as TGCGCCAGCAGCCAAGAAGGCCTAGCGGGTAGGGTTGAGCAGTTCTTC. As protein: CASSQEGLAGRVEQFF.

The chain links TRBV5-1 to TRBJ2-3, with D perhaps TRBD1 or TRBD2 (5 bases each). The CDR3 length is 14 residues. Germline V gene lookup returns CDR1 SGHRS and CDR2 YFSETQ. V lost 4 bases, J lost 9 bases, and 18 bases lay in between. The DNA of the CDR3 is TGCGCCAGCAGCCCCGGCCCCCCTGGGGGAACGCAGTATTTT. Translating it yields CASSPGPPGGTQYF.

The chain couples TRBV6-1 to TRBJ2-3; 9 bases fit TRBD1. CDR3 length: 16 amino acids. Per germline, CDR1 MNHNS and CDR2 SASEGT. V lost 6 bases, J lost 6 bases, and 13 bases stayed unmatched. The CDR3 sequence: CASRDGQGRSQDTQYF. In DNA, the CDR3 is TGTGCCAGCAGGGACGGACAGGGGAGGTCCCAGGATACGCAGTATTTT.

This clonotype occurred once. The chain employs TRBV29-1 and TRBJ2-7; D is unclear. Germline V gene sequence: CDR1 SQVTM, CDR2 ANQGSEA. Trimming removed 4 bases from V and 7 bases from J, with 11 bases in between. This CDR3 has 11 residues. CDR3: CSVGRYREQYF. The CDR3 bases are TGCAGCGTTGGACGGTATAGGGAGCAGTACTTC.

This clonotype was seen more than once but under ten times. This CDR3 reads CASSKQVTNYEQYF. CDR3 DNA sequence: TGCGCCAGCAGCAAACAGGTGACTAACTACGAGCAGTACTTC. The chain is built from TRBV5-1 and TRBJ2-7; D assignment may be TRBD1 or TRBD2 (5 bases each). V lost 4 bases and J 3 bases, leaving 14 bases between the germline ends. The CDR3 length is 14 residues. From germline, CDR1 is SGHRS and CDR2 YFSETQ.

Many counts were recorded for this clonotype. This chain joins TRBV28 and TRBJ1-2, with TRBD1 matching 10 bases. Per the germline V gene, CDR1 is MDHEN and CDR2 is SYDVKM. This CDR3 contains 15 residues. The J segment lost 7 bases and the V segment lost 5 bases, leaving 10 bases of the junction unmatched. CDR3 protein: CASSQPGQGLGGYTF. The CDR3 nucleotides are TGTGCCAGCAGTCAACCGGGACAGGGGCTTGGTGGCTACACCTTC.